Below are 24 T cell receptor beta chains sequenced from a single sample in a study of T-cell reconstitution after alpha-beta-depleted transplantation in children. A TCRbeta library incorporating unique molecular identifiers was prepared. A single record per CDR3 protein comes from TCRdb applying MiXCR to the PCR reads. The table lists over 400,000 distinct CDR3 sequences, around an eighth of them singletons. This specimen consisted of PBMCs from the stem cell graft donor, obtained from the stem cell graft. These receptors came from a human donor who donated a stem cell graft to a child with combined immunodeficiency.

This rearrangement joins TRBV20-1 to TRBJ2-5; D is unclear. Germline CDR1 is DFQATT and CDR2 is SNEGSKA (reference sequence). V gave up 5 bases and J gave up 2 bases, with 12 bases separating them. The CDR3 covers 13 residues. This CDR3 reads CSAYASRQETQYF. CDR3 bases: TGCAGTGCTTATGCTAGTAGGCAAGAGACCCAGTACTTC.

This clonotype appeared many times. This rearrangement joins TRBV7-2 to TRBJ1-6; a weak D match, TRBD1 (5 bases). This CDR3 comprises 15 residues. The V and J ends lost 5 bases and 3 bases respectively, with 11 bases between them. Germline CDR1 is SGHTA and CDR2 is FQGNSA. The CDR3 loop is CASSKADIYNSPLHF. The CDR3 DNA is TGTGCCAGCAGCAAAGCGGACATCTATAATTCACCCCTCCACTTT.

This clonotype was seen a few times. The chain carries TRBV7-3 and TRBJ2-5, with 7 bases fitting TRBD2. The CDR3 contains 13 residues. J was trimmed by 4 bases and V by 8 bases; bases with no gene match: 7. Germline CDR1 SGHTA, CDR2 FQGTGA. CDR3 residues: CASGAGAGETQYF. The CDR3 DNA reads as TGTGCCAGCGGGGCGGGAGCTGGAGAGACCCAGTACTTC.

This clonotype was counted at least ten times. CDR3: CASSLKGTSGGAYEQYF. CDR3 bases: TGTGCCAGCAGTTTAAAGGGGACTAGCGGGGGGGCCTACGAGCAGTACTTC. This rearrangement joins TRBV27 to TRBJ2-7; 16 bases are shared with TRBD2. The V gene's germline CDR1 is MNHEY and CDR2 SMNVEV (reference sequence). The CDR3 covers 17 residues. Trimming removed 2 bases from V and 2 bases from J; junction bases left unmatched: 3.

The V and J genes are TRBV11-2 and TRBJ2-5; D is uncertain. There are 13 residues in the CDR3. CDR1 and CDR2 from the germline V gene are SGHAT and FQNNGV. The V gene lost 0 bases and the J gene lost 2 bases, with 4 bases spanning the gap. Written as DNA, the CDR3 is TGTGCCAGCAGCTTAGAACAGCAAGAGACCCAGTACTTC. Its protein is CASSLEQQETQYF.

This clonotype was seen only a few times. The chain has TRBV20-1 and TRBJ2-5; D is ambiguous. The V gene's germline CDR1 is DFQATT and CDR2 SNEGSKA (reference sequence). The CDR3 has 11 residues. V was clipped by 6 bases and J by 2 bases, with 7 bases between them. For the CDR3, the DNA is TGCAGTGCCTCGGTACAAGAGACCCAGTACTTC. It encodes CSASVQETQYF.

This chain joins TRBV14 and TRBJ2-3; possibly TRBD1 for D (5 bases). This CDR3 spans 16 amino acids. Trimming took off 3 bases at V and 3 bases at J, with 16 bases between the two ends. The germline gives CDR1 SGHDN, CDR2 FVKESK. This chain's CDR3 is CASSHVVQGWTDTQYF. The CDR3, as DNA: TGTGCCAGCAGCCACGTGGTCCAGGGATGGACAGATACGCAGTATTTT.

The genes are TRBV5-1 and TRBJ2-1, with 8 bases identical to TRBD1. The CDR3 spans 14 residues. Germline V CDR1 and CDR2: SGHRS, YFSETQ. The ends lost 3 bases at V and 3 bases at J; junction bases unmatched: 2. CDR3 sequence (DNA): TGCGCCAGCAGCTGGACAGGGAGCTACAATGAGCAGTTCTTC. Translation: CASSWTGSYNEQFF.

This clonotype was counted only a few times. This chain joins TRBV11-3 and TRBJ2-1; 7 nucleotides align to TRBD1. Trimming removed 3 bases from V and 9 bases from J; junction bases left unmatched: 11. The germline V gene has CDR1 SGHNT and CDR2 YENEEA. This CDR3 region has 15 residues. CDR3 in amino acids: CASSFRLGQPSEQFF. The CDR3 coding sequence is TGTGCCAGCAGCTTCCGCCTGGGACAGCCCTCTGAGCAGTTCTTC.

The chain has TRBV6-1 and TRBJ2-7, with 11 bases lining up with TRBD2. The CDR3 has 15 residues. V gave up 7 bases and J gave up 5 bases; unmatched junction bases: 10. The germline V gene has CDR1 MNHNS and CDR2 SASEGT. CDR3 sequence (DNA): TGTGCCAGCAACAAAGGTAGCGGGGGGGCCCACGAGCAGTACTTC. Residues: CASNKGSGGAHEQYF.

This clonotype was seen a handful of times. The CDR3 is CASSSRQRTQFF. CDR3 bases: TGTGCCAGCAGTAGCAGACAGCGTACTCAGTTCTTC. The V and J genes are TRBV2 and TRBJ2-1; maybe TRBD1 (5 bases). The CDR3 runs 12 residues. Germline V gene data show CDR1 as SNHLY and CDR2 as FYNNEI. V was cut by 5 bases and J by 13 bases, with 15 bases left in between.

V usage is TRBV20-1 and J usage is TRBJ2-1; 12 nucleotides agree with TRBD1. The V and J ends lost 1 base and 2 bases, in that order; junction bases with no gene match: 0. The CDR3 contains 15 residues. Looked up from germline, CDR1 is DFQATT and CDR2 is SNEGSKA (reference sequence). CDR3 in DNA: TGCAGTGCTAGAGGGGACAGGGGGCCCTACAATGAGCAGTTCTTC. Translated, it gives CSARGDRGPYNEQFF.

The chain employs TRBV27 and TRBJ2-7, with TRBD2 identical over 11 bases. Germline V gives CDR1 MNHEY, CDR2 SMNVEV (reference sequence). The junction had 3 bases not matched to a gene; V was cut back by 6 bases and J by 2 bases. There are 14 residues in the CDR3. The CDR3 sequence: CASRLSGGAYEQYF. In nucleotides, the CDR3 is TGTGCCAGCAGACTTAGCGGGGGGGCCTACGAGCAGTACTTC.

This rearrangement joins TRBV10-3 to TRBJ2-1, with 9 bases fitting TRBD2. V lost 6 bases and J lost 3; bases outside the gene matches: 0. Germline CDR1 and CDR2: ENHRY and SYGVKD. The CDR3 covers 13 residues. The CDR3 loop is CAIRLAGYNEQFF. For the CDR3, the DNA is TGTGCCATCAGACTAGCGGGCTACAATGAGCAGTTCTTC.

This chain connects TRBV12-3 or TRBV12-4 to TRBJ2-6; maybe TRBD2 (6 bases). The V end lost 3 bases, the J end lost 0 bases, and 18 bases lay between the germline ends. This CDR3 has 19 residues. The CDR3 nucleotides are TGTGCCAGCAGTTTGAGTCCGGGACTGAGGAGCTCTGGGGCCAACGTCCTGACTTTC. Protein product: CASSLSPGLRSSGANVLTF.

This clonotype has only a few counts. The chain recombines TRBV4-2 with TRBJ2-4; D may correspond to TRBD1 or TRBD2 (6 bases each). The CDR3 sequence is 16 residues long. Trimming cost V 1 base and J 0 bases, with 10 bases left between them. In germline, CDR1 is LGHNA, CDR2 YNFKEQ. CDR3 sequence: CASSQGGALAKNIQYF. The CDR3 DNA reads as TGTGCCAGCAGCCAAGGGGGGGCCTTAGCCAAAAACATTCAGTACTTC.

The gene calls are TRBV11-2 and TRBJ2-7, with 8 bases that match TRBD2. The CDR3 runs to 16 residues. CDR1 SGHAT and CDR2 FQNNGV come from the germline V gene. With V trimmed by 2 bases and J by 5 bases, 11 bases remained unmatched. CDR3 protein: CASSLRGRTSMDEQYF. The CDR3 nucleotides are TGTGCCAGCAGCTTACGGGGAAGGACTAGCATGGACGAGCAGTACTTC.

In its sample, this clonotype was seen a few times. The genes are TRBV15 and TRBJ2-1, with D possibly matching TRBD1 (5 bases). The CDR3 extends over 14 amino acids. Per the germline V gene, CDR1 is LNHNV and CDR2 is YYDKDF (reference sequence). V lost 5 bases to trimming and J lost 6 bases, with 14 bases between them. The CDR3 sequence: CATSLSGMLNEQFF. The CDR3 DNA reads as TGTGCCACCAGCCTGTCAGGGATGCTCAATGAGCAGTTCTTC.

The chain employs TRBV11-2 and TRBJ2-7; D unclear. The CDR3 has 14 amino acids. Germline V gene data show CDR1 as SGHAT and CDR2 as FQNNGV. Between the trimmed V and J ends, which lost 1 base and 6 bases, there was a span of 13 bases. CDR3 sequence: CASSLVALSGEQYF. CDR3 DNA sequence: TGTGCCAGCAGCTTAGTGGCTCTTTCGGGCGAGCAGTACTTC.

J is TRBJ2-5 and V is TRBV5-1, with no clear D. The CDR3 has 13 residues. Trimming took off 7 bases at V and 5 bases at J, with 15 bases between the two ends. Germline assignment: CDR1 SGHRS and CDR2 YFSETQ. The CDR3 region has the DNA TGCGCCAGCCTATCAGAGGCCAGGGAGACCCAGTACTTC. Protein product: CASLSEARETQYF.

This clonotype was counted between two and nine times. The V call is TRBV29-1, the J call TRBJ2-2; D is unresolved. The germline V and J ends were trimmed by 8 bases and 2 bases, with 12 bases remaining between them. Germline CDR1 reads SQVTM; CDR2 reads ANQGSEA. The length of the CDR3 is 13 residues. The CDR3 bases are TGCAGCTCTGAGGCCCCAAACACCGGGGAGCTGTTTTTT. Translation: CSSEAPNTGELFF.

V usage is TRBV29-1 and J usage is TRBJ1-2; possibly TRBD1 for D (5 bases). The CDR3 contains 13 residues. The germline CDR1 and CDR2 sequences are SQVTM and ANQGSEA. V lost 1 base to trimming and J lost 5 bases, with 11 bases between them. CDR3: CSVEGTGEYGYTF. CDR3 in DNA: TGCAGCGTTGAAGGGACGGGGGAATATGGCTACACCTTC.

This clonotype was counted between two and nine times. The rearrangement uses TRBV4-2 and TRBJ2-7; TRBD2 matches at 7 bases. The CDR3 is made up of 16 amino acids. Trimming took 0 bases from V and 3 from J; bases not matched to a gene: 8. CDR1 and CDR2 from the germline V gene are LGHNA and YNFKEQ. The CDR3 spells CASSQDLGEGIYEQYF. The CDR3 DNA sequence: TGTGCCAGCAGCCAAGATCTAGGGGAGGGGATCTACGAGCAGTACTTC.

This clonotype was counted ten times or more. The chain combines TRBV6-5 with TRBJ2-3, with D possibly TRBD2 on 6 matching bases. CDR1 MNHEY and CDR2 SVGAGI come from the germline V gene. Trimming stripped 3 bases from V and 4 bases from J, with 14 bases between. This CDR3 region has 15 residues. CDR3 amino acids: CASSYTAGLADTQYF. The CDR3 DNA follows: TGTGCCAGCAGTTATACGGCGGGATTGGCAGATACGCAGTATTTT.